A single sample is the source of the 14 T cell receptor beta chains below, sequenced in a study of T cell repertoires in cytomegalovirus infection. No cognate antigen is known for these TCRs. One entry per CDR3 protein results from TCRdb running MiXCR on the reads. Among 140,000 to 150,000 distinct CDR3 sequences listed, 32% were seen once. Sample: CD8+ T cells from cultured PBMCs, taken from culture after CMV antigen stimulation. Receptor source: a human donor in good health (CMV status not recorded). Some clones in this sample may be carry-over from other donors' samples.

The chain joins TRBV2 to TRBJ1-2; D gene unclear. Deletions cut 7 bases from V and 8 bases from J, with 14 bases between. The CDR3 is made up of 12 amino acids. In germline, CDR1 is SNHLY, CDR2 FYNNEI. CDR3 coding DNA: TGTGCCAGCATACCAAGTGTGGGAGGCTACACCTTC. Amino acids: CASIPSVGGYTF.

A few counts support this clonotype. J is TRBJ2-7 and V is TRBV6-6; maybe TRBD2 (6 bases). From germline, CDR1 is MNHNY and CDR2 SVGAGI (reference sequence). This CDR3 contains 14 residues. Trimming removed 4 bases from V and 2 bases from J, with 12 bases in between. The CDR3 DNA sequence: TGTGCCAGCAGTTCCGGCGGAGGGACCTACGAGCAGTACTTC. This gives the protein CASSSGGGTYEQYF.

This clonotype was observed a handful of times. The gene calls are TRBV7-3 and TRBJ2-3, with 7 positions matching TRBD2. The CDR3 has 17 residues. V trimming: 2 bases; J trimming: 2 bases; junction bases outside the gene matches: 10. CDR1 and CDR2 (germline): SGHTA, FQGTGA. CDR3 sequence (DNA): TGTGCCAGCAGCTTAGACTTTAGCGGGTCTTACACAGATACGCAGTATTTT. Translated, it gives CASSLDFSGSYTDTQYF.

The chain is built from TRBV27 and TRBJ1-1; possibly TRBD1 for D (6 bases). The CDR3 totals 15 residues. V was cut by 2 bases and J by 1 base, with 11 bases left in between. Per germline, CDR1 MNHEY and CDR2 SMNVEV (reference sequence). The CDR3 coding sequence is TGTGCCAGCAGTTTAAACGCAGGGGAGAACACTGAAGCTTTCTTT. It codes for CASSLNAGENTEAFF.

The CDR3 DNA reads TGTGCCAGCAGCCCGGGGTTTGGGCTAGCGGACGATCTGCAGTACTTC. It is translated as CASSPGFGLADDLQYF. The rearrangement links TRBV14 to TRBJ2-7, with TRBD2 identical over 7 bases. Germline loops: CDR1 SGHDN, CDR2 FVKESK. This CDR3 region has 16 residues. The J segment lost 9 bases and the V segment lost 4 bases, leaving 18 bases of the junction unmatched.

This clonotype occurred a few times. The rearrangement joins TRBV5-5 to TRBJ2-1; 10 nucleotides align to TRBD2. The CDR3 spans 15 residues. Per germline, CDR1 SGHKS and CDR2 YYEKEE (reference sequence). V shed 5 bases and J 4 bases; nucleotides not matched to a gene: 6. The CDR3 loop reads CASSEAGGPYNEQFF. For the CDR3, the DNA is TGTGCCAGCAGTGAAGCGGGGGGGCCGTACAATGAGCAGTTCTTC.

The genes are TRBV7-9 and TRBJ1-2, with D possibly matching TRBD1 (5 bases). CDR3 length equals 15 residues. Trimming pared 1 base from V and 0 bases from J, leaving 9 bases between. The germline CDR1 and CDR2 sequences are SEHNR and FQNEAQ (reference sequence). The CDR3 nucleotides are TGTGCCAGCAGCTTAGGACAGCGTACTAACTATGGCTACACCTTC. The encoded protein is CASSLGQRTNYGYTF.

The chain combines TRBV7-6 with TRBJ1-2; D is undetermined. This CDR3 comprises 13 residues. The ends were cut back, 3 bases at V and 5 bases at J, with 10 bases in the middle. Germline V CDR1 and CDR2: SGHVS, FNYEAQ. In nucleotides, the CDR3 is TGTGCCAGCAGCTTTTTTTTGGAATATGGCTACACCTTC. It translates to CASSFFLEYGYTF.

This rearrangement joins TRBV7-6 to TRBJ2-5, with no clear D. The CDR3 contains 16 residues. V was shortened by 1 base and J by 2 bases, with 14 bases between the two germline ends. Germline CDR1 reads SGHVS; CDR2 reads FNYEAQ. For the CDR3, the DNA is TGTGCCAGCAGCTTAGTAATTTCCCTTATTCAAGAGACCCAGTACTTC. It yields the protein CASSLVISLIQETQYF.

Only a few counts were recorded for this clonotype. The V and J genes are TRBV2 and TRBJ2-7; TRBD2 matches at 7 bases. The germline V gene encodes CDR1 SNHLY and CDR2 FYNNEI. The CDR3 covers 15 residues. J lost 4 bases, V lost 6 bases, and 12 bases had no gene match. DNA of the CDR3: TGTGCCAGCAGCCCAGACCCCGGGGGGTTATACGAGCAGTACTTC. Translation: CASSPDPGGLYEQYF.

The table lists this clonotype with a few counts. The genes are TRBV7-2 and TRBJ2-3; D gene ambiguous. There are 13 residues in the CDR3. Trimming removed 5 bases from V and 6 bases from J, with 12 bases in between. The germline V gene encodes CDR1 SGHTA and CDR2 FQGNSA. CDR3 in DNA: TGTGCCAGCAGCCCTAACCCGGTCGATACGCAGTATTTT. Protein: CASSPNPVDTQYF.

The sample holds many counts of this clonotype. The chain joins TRBV7-2 to TRBJ1-2, with D tentatively TRBD1 (5 bases). The CDR3 extends over 11 amino acids. The germline gives CDR1 SGHTA, CDR2 FQGNSA. Between the trimmed V and J ends, which lost 5 bases and 8 bases, there was a span of 9 bases. In nucleotides, the CDR3 is TGTGCCAGCAGCCAGAGGGGCGGCTACACCTTC. As protein: CASSQRGGYTF.

The rearrangement links TRBV20-1 to TRBJ2-7; D may be TRBD2 (6 bases). Germline values: CDR1 DFQATT, CDR2 SNEGSKA (reference sequence). Trimming pared 3 bases from V and 2 bases from J, leaving 17 bases between. The CDR3 spans 15 residues. Written as DNA, the CDR3 is TGCAGTGCTAGGGGCGGGACTCACTCCCCCTACGAGCAGTACTTC. Its protein is CSARGGTHSPYEQYF.

Of note for this clonotype: A read error may be the cause here, since a much bigger clone is one base away. This chain links TRBV12-3 or TRBV12-4 with TRBJ2-6; D is unclear. V lost 3 bases, J lost 2 bases, and 2 bases lay in between. This CDR3 spans 13 amino acids. The CDR3, as DNA: TGTGCCAGCAGTTTTGCTGGGGCCAACGTCCTGACTTTC. Its protein is CASSFAGANVLTF.